The subject of this entry is one TCR beta chain. Its antigen is still unknown. This sample was included in a study of cytomegalovirus exposure and HLA in healthy donors. Germline V lookup: CDR1 MDHEN, CDR2 SYDVKM. The CDR3 extends over 16 amino acids. V dropped 4 bases and J dropped 1; count of bases not matched to a gene: 5. PCR employed 60 Vbeta and 13 Jbeta primers. TCRdb keeps only in-frame clones here, not all; method: immunoSEQ multiplex PCR. The sample consists of about 170,000 clones, around 74% of them appearing once. Findings and limits, study-wide: Researchers counted around 180 TCR beta chains as cytomegalovirus-associated. Links to common viral pathogens appeared, in a later analysis, for several of the most significant clusters.

The chain has TRBV28 and TRBJ2-7, with TRBD2 identical over 12 bases. This TCR derives from a female donor in good health and CMV-seronegative. What was sequenced was PBMCs. The DNA of the CDR3 is TGTGCCAGCAGTTCCCCCCTAGCGGGAGGGTCCTACGAGCAGTACTTC. Translating it yields CASSSPLAGGSYEQYF. The full variable domain, in which reference TRBV28 and TRBJ2-7 provide the parts outside the CDR3, is DVKVTQSSRYLVKRTGEKVFLECVQDMDHENMFWYRQDPGLGLRLIYFSYDVKMKEKGDIPEGYSVSREKKERFSLILESASTNQTSMYLCASSSPLAGGSYEQYFGPGTRLTVT.